This T cell receptor (beta chain) came from a study of T-cell reconstitution after alpha-beta-depleted transplantation in children. This sample's TCRbeta library carried unique molecular identifier barcodes. TCRdb analysed the PCR reads with MiXCR anew, one entry per CDR3 protein. The data contain about 980,000 distinct CDR3 sequences, under 30% of them singletons. The sequence derives from a boy under two years old who had a stem cell transplant for SCID, so the T cells may come from the graft donor. This sample comprised PBMCs, mostly from graft donor cells, obtained 360 days after TCRalphabeta/CD19-depleted stem cell transplant.

The CDR3 spells CASGFPGYTEAFF. CDR3 DNA sequence: TGTGCCAGCGGTTTTCCAGGGTACACTGAAGCTTTCTTT. This chain connects TRBV6-2 or TRBV6-3 to TRBJ1-1, with D perhaps TRBD1 (5 bases). This CDR3 is 13 amino acids long. V shed 8 bases and J shed 3 bases, with 13 bases lying between them. Germline CDR1 is MNHEY and CDR2 is SVGEGT.